This entry is about one T cell receptor beta chain. Its specific antigen is unknown. Per-base qualities were not stored, and no clone one base away is much larger. The data stem from a study of blood T cell repertoires in COVID-19 (dated by TCRdb to 2020 to 2021). Background for the entire study: Samples covering the acute and convalescent phases of COVID-19 were provided by collaborators in the United States, Italy and Spain. The material from the prospective study consisted of cDNA or gDNA derived from T cells, B-cell-depleted T cells, or PBMCs. The dataset comprised deeply sampled blood TCRbeta repertoires from subjects exposed to, actively infected with, or recovered from COVID-19. The repertoires were made available in a free public database intended to serve as a resource for research on the immune response to SARS-CoV-2. The samples were drawn from the first 160 participants of the ongoing ImmuneRACE study and from over a thousand subjects provided by 6 global collaborators. A de-identified subject ID, COVID-19 status, age in years and sex were almost always included in the sample metadata. Where available, HLA class I and class II types were obtained from metadata supplied by the sample provider rather than from assay-based typing. Findings and caveats that apply to the study as a whole: The amount of clinical and demographic metadata varied by source and participant and was provided uncurated.

Each collaborating institution followed its own protocols to collect whole blood in K2EDTA tubes. For TCRbeta analysis, collaborators shipped samples as frozen whole blood, isolated PBMCs, or DNA extracted from either of those sample types. CDR1 is given as MNHEY and CDR2 as SMNVEV, both from the germline V gene (reference sequence). The CDR3 runs 14 residues from the cysteine to the phenylalanine. The CDR3 DNA has 42 bases and is translated from base 1. The germline V end is reduced by 2 bases and the J end by 8 bases; junction bases left unmatched: 5. TCRbeta CDR3 regions were amplified from genomic DNA by means of the immunoSEQ Assay, a bias-controlled multiplex PCR. For the original study's pipeline: Nucleated cell counts per sample were estimated from amplification of reference gene primers within the assay. To quantify the absolute abundance of each unique TCRbeta CDR3 rearrangement, sequence reads were collapsed and filtered. For each sample, productive Simpson clonality was calculated by taking the square root of Simpson's diversity index across productive rearrangements. TCRdb limited this immuneACCESS table to in-frame rearrangements with V and J called. A share of clones is missing; checked studies link under half to unresolved V genes, and the rest is unexplained. V, J and clone size were drawn from that table, and D and trimming were deduced from the DNA. A total of over 200,000 clones appear in this sample, about four fifths of them only once. The ten largest make up around 2.5% of the sample.

What was sequenced was peripheral blood. This TCR was sampled from a woman in her thirties or forties with active or convalescent COVID-19. The chain is encoded by TRBV27 joined to TRBJ2-1; 8 bases in the middle match TRBD1. The nucleotide sequence is given as TGTGCCAGCAGTTTAAGGACAGGGATATATGAGCAGTTCTTC. Its coded protein is CASSLRTGIYEQFF.